Shown below are 3 T cell receptor beta chains from a single sample sequenced in a study of T-cell reconstitution after alpha-beta-depleted transplantation in children. Construction of the TCRbeta library involved unique molecular identifiers. Each CDR3 protein is one row after TCRdb ran MiXCR on the PCR reads. The sample carries hundreds of thousands of distinct CDR3 sequences, 13% recorded once. This specimen consisted of PBMCs, mostly from graft donor cells, obtained 360 days after TCRalphabeta/CD19-depleted stem cell transplant. The source is a male patient between 10 and 17 years old who had a stem cell transplant for acute myeloid leukemia, so the T cells may come from the graft donor.

This clonotype was seen repeatedly, ten times or more. The V and J genes are TRBV9 and TRBJ2-5, with 14 bases lining up with TRBD2. Trimming cost V 4 bases and J 4 bases; bases outside gene matches: 9. Germline lookup yields CDR1 SGDLS and CDR2 YYNGEE. CDR3 length equals 17 residues. The CDR3 region is CASSPRTGLAGVETQYF. The CDR3 coding sequence is TGTGCCAGCAGCCCACGAACGGGACTAGCGGGAGTAGAGACCCAGTACTTC.

The rearrangement joins TRBV3-1 to TRBJ2-5; 7 bases align to TRBD2. V lost 0 bases, J lost 5 bases, and 6 bases stayed unmatched. The CDR3 has 15 residues. In germline, CDR1 is LGHDT, CDR2 YNNKEL (reference sequence). CDR3: CASSQDREGWETQYF. In DNA form, the CDR3 reads TGTGCCAGCAGCCAAGATAGGGAGGGATGGGAGACCCAGTACTTC.

This clonotype was found many times. The genes are TRBV12-3 or TRBV12-4 and TRBJ2-3, with D possibly being TRBD2 (5 bases). V was trimmed by 3 bases and J by 0 bases, leaving 7 bases between them. The CDR3 has 14 amino acids. CDR3: CASSFSGSTDTQYF. In DNA form, the CDR3 reads TGTGCCAGCAGTTTCAGCGGTAGCACAGATACGCAGTATTTT.